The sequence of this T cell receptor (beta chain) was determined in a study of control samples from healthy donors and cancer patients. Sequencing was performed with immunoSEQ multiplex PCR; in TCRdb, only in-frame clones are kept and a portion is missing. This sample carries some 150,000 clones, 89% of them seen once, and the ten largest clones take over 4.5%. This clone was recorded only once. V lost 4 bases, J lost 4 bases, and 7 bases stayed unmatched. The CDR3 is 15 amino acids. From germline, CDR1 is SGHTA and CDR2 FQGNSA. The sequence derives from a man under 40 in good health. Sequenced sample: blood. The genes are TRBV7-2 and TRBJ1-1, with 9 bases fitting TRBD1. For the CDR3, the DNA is TGTGCCAGCAGCTCCTACAGGGGGCCAGGCACTGAAGCTTTCTTT. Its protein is CASSSYRGPGTEAFF.